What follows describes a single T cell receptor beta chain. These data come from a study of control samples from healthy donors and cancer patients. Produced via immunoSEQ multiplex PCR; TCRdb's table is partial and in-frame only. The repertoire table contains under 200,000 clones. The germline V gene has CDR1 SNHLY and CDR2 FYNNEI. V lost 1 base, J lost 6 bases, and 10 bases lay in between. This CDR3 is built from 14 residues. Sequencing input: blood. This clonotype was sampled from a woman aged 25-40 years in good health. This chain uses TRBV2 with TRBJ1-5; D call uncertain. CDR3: CASSEVAGSQPQHF. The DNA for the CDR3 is TGTGCCAGCAGTGAAGTTGCGGGGTCTCAGCCCCAGCATTTT.